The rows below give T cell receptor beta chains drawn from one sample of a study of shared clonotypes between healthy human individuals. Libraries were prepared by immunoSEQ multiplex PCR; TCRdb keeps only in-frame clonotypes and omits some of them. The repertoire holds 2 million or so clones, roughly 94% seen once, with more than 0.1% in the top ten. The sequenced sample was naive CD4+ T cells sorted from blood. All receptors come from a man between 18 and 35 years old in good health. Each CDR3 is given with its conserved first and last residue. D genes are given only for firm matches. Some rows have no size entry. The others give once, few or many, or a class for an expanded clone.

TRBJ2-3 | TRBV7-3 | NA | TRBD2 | TGTGCCAGCAGCTCAGCTACGGGACTAGGTTTAGATACGCAGTATTTT | CASSSATGLGLDTQYF
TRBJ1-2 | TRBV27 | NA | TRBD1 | TGTGCCAGCAGCCCTCGGACAGGGGGCGTTTTGTTCGGTGGCTACACCTTC | CASSPRTGGVLFGGYTF
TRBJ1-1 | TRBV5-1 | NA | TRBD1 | TGCGCCAGCAGCACCCGACAGGGGGCAAACACTGAAGCTTTCTTT | CASSTRQGANTEAFF
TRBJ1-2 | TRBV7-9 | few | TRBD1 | TGTGCCAGCGGTCCGCAGGGGGCGGGAGGCTACACCTTC | CASGPQGAGGYTF
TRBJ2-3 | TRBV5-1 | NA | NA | TGCGCCAGCAGCGGGGGGAAGGGCACAGATACGCAGTATTTT | CASSGGKGTDTQYF
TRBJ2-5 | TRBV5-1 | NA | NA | TGCGCCAGCAGCCCGGACGGGGTAGAGACCCAGTACTTC | CASSPDGVETQYF
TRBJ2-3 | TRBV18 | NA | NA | TGTGCCAGCTCACTCTCTAGCGCCACAGATACGCAGTATTTT | CASSLSSATDTQYF
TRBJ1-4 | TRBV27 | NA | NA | TGTGCCAGCAGTTTACGTGCCTCGGGTAATGAAAAACTGTTTTTT | CASSLRASGNEKLFF
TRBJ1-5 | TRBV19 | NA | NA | TGTGCCAGTAGTATACAGGGTTCGATCAATCAGCCCCAGCATTTT | CASSIQGSINQPQHF
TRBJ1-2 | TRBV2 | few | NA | TGTGCCAGCAGCGAAAATCACTATGGCTACACCTTC | CASSENHYGYTF
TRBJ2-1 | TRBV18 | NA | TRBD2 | TGTGCCAGCTCACGGGGACTAGCGGGAGAGAGTGAGCAGTTCTTC | CASSRGLAGESEQFF
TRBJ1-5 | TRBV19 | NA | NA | TGTGCCAGTAGTATATTGGGGGGGGACGGCGGCAATCAGCCCCAGCATTTT | CASSILGGDGGNQPQHF
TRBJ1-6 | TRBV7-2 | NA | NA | TGTGCCAGCAGCTTAGCGAAGGGGAGCTCCTATAATTCACCCCTCCACTTT | CASSLAKGSSYNSPLHF
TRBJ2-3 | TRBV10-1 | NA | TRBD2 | TGCGCCAGCAGCTTCATAGCGGGAGGGCCGGATACGCAGTATTTT | CASSFIAGGPDTQYF
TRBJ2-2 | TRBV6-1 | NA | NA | TGTGCCAGCCGACTACTAGGGGCCGGGGAGCTGTTTTTT | CASRLLGAGELFF
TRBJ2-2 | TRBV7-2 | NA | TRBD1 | TGTGCCAGCAGGTCGACAGGGGGACCCGGGGAGCTGTTTTTT | CASRSTGGPGELFF
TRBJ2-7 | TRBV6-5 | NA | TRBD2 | TGTGCCAGCAGCACCGGGACTAGCGGATACGAGCAGTACTTC | CASSTGTSGYEQYF